Below are 7 T cell receptor beta chains sequenced from a single sample in a study of cytomegalovirus exposure and HLA in healthy donors. The PCR had 60 Vbeta and 13 Jbeta primers. Clones were read by immunoSEQ multiplex PCR, and TCRdb kept only the in-frame ones, dropping some. This sample has about 130,000 clones; roughly 80% occur once, and the top ten carry around 20%. Sequenced input: PBMCs. Receptor source: a man aged 18 to 35 in good health and CMV-seropositive.

This chain joins TRBV7-6 and TRBJ2-5; 7 bases line up with TRBD2. The CDR3 is 17 residues long. Germline V gene sequence: CDR1 SGHVS, CDR2 FNYEAQ. J lost 2 bases, V lost 3 bases, and 12 bases had no gene match. This chain's CDR3 is CASSFSAKTGGQETQYF. CDR3 coding DNA: TGTGCCAGCAGCTTCAGCGCCAAGACGGGGGGACAAGAGACCCAGTACTTC.

The chain employs TRBV5-1 and TRBJ2-5; 7 bases are shared with TRBD2. This CDR3 comprises 14 residues. The ends lost 4 bases at V and 2 bases at J; junction bases unmatched: 5. Germline V CDR1 and CDR2: SGHRS, YFSETQ. CDR3 sequence (DNA): TGCGCCAGCAGCCTGGGGGGGGTTCAAGAGACCCAGTACTTC. This translates into CASSLGGVQETQYF.

This rearrangement joins TRBV29-1 to TRBJ2-7, with TRBD1 identical over 9 bases. The CDR3 contains 12 residues. J lost 3 bases, V lost 6 bases, and 3 bases had no gene match. Germline CDR1 is SQVTM and CDR2 is ANQGSEA. The CDR3 here is CSVGTGIYEQYF. CDR3 nucleotide sequence: TGCAGCGTGGGGACAGGGATCTACGAGCAGTACTTC.

The chain carries TRBV14 and TRBJ2-5; no definite D call. The V end lost 2 bases, the J end lost 5 bases, and 9 bases lay between the germline ends. CDR1 and CDR2 from the germline V gene are SGHDN and FVKESK. This CDR3 region has 13 residues. The CDR3, as DNA: TGTGCCAGCAGCCAATTGCAGATGGAGACCCAGTACTTC. Amino acids: CASSQLQMETQYF.

The CDR3 DNA reads as TGTGCCAGCAGTCCGGGACAGGGCACCGGGGAGCTGTTTTTT. This encodes CASSPGQGTGELFF. V gene TRBV6-1 combines with J gene TRBJ2-2; 9 nucleotides line up with TRBD1. Germline CDR1 and CDR2: MNHNS and SASEGT. V gave up 5 bases and J gave up 4 bases; unmatched junction bases: 2. This CDR3 comprises 14 residues.

This clone was detected once. The chain couples TRBV5-5 to TRBJ1-1; 7 nucleotides align to TRBD1. The CDR3 spans 14 residues. The germline CDR1 and CDR2 sequences are SGHKS and YYEKEE (reference sequence). V lost 6 bases to trimming and J lost 0 bases; unmatched junction nucleotides: 5. As DNA, the CDR3 is TGTGCCAGCACCTACGGGACAGTGAACACTGAAGCTTTCTTT. It translates to CASTYGTVNTEAFF.

The rearrangement joins TRBV9 to TRBJ2-7; TRBD2 aligns across 8 bases. V gave up 4 bases and J gave up 6 bases; unmatched junction bases: 9. Germline V gives CDR1 SGDLS, CDR2 YYNGEE. The CDR3 extends over 14 amino acids. The CDR3 DNA sequence: TGTGCCAGCAGCCCCCCGACGGGAGGGGGCGAGCAGTACTTC. Protein product: CASSPPTGGGEQYF.